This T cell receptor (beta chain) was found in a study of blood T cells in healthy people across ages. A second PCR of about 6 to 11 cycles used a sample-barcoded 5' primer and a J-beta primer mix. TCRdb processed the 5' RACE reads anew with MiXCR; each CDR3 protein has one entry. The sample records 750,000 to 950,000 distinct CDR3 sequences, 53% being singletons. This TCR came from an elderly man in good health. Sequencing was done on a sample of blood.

CDR3 in amino acids: CASSPLPAFRGDQYF. DNA for the CDR3: TGCGCCAGCAGCCCCCTTCCGGCCTTCCGGGGAGACCAGTACTTC. The chain recombines TRBV4-1 with TRBJ2-7; perhaps TRBD2 as D (5 bases). The CDR3 has 15 amino acids. V lost 4 bases and J 10 bases, leaving 23 bases between the germline ends. Germline values: CDR1 MGHRA, CDR2 YSYEKL.